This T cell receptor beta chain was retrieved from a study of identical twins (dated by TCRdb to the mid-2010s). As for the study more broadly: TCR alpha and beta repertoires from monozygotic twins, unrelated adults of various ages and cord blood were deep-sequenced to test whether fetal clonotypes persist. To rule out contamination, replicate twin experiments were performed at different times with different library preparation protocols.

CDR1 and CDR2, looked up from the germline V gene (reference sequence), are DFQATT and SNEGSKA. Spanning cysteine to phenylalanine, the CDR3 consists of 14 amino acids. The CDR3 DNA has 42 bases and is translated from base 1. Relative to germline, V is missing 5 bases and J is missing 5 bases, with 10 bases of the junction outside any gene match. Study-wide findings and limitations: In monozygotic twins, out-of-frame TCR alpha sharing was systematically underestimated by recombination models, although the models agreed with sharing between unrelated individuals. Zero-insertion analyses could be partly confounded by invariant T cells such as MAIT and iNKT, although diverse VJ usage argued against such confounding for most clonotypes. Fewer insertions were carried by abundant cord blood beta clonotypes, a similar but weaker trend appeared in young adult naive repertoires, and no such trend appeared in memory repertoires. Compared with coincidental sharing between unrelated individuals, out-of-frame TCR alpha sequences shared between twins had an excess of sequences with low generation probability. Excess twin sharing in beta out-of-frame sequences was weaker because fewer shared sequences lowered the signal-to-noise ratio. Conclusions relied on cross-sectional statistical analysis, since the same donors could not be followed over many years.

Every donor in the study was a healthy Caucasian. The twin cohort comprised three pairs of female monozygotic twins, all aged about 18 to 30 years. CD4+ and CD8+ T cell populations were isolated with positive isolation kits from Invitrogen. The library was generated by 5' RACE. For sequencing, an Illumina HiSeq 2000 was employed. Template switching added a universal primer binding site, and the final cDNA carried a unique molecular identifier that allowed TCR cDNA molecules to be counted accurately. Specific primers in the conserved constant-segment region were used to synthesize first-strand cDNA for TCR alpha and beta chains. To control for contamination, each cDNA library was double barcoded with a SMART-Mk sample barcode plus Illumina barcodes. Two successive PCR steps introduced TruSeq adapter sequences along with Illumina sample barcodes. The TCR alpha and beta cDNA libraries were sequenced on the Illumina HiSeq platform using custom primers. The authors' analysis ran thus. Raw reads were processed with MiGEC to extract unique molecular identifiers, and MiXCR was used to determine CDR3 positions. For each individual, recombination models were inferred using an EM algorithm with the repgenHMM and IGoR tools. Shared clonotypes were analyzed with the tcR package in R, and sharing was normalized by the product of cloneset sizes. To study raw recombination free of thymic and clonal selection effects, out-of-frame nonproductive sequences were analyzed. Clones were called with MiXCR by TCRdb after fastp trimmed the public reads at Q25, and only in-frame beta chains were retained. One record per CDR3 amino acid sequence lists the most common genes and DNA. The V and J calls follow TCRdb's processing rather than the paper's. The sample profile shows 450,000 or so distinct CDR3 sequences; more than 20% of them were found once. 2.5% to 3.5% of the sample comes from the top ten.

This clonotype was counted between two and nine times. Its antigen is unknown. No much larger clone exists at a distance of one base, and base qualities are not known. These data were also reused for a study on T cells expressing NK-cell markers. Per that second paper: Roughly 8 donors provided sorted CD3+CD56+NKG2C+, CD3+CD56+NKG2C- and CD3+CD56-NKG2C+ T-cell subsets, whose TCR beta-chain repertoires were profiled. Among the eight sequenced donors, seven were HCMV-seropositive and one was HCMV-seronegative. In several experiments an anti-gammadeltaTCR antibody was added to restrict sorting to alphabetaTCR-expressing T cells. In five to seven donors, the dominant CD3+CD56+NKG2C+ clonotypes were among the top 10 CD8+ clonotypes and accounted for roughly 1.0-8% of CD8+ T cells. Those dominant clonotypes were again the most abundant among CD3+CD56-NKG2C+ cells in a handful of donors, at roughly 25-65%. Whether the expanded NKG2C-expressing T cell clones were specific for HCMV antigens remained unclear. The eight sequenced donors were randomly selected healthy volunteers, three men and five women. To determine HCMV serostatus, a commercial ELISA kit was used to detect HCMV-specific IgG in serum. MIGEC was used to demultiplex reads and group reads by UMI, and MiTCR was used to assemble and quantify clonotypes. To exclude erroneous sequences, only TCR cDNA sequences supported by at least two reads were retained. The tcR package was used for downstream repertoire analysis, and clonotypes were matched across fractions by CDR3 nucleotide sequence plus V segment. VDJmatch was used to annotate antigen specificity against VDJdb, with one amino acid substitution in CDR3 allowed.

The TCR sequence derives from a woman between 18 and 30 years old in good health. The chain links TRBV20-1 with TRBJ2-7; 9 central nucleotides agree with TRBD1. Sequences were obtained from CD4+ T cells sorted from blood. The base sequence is TGCAGTGCTGCCCATGGGACAGGGAACCACGAGCAGTACTTC. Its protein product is CSAAHGTGNHEQYF.